The 16 T cell receptor beta chains listed next were all sequenced from one sample in a study of early T cells in non-severe SARS-CoV-2 infection. TCRdb re-derived calls from the 5' RACE reads in MiXCR, one entry per CDR3 protein. The sample holds under 85,000 distinct CDR3 sequences; around 12% are singletons and the top ten take less than 20%. Sequencing used whole blood, obtained at baseline. The receptor source for this set is an adult who was a healthcare worker with PCR-confirmed SARS-CoV-2 infection or an uninfected control (not recorded which). The donor label of this sample is uncertain.

The genes are TRBV12-3 or TRBV12-4 and TRBJ2-5, with a tentative D call TRBD1 (5 bases). CDR3 length equals 14 residues. The germline V and J ends were trimmed by 5 bases and 1 base, with 11 bases remaining between them. The CDR3 is CASSRGGIQETQYF. The CDR3 coding sequence is TGTGCCAGCAGTAGGGGTGGTATCCAAGAGACCCAGTACTTC.

The chain couples TRBV5-6 to TRBJ2-5, with D perhaps TRBD1 (5 bases). The V end lost 0 bases, the J end lost 10 bases, and 10 bases lay between the germline ends. Germline V gene lookup returns CDR1 SGHDT and CDR2 YYEEEE. The CDR3 consists of 12 residues. CDR3 in DNA: TGTGCCAGCAGCTTGGGACAGTTTATCCAGTACTTC. Translating gives CASSLGQFIQYF. The full variable domain, in which reference TRBV5-6 and TRBJ2-5 provide the parts outside the CDR3, is DAGVTQSPTHLIKTRGQQVTLRCSPKSGHDTVSWYQQALGQGPQFIFQYYEEEERQRGNFPDRFSGHQFPNYSSELNVNALLLGDSALYLCASSLGQFIQYFGPGTRLLVL.

This clonotype has more than one count but fewer than ten. This chain joins TRBV5-5 and TRBJ1-2, with D unclear. CDR3 length equals 13 residues. Trimming shortened V by 0 bases and J by 2 bases, and 5 bases separated the two germline ends. Per the germline V gene, CDR1 is SGHKS and CDR2 is YYEKEE (reference sequence). The chain's CDR3 is CASSLDRNYGYTF. The CDR3 DNA sequence: TGTGCCAGCAGCTTGGATAGGAACTATGGCTACACCTTC.

Only a few counts were recorded for this clonotype. The chain employs TRBV3-1 and TRBJ1-1, with D unclear. Trimming took 1 base from V and 0 from J, leaving 12 bases between them. The CDR3 length is 16 residues. Germline V lookup: CDR1 LGHDT, CDR2 YNNKEL (reference sequence). CDR3 coding DNA: TGTGCCAGCAGCCAAGGACGATGGCCGGTGAACACTGAAGCTTTCTTT. It specifies CASSQGRWPVNTEAFF.

This clonotype has at least ten counts. The CDR3 region has the DNA TGTGCCAGTAGTATGCGGGGTACGAACACCGGGGAGCTGTTTTTT. As protein: CASSMRGTNTGELFF. This chain connects TRBV19 to TRBJ2-2; D perhaps matches TRBD2 (6 bases). The germline V and J ends were trimmed by 3 bases and 0 bases, with 8 bases remaining between them. Per germline, CDR1 LNHDA and CDR2 SQIVND (reference sequence). The CDR3 consists of 15 residues.

This clonotype showed up many times. Here the CDR3 DNA reads TGTGCCAGCCGCTACAGGGAGGGCTATGGCTACACCTTC. Translation gives CASRYREGYGYTF. The V gene is TRBV27, the J gene TRBJ1-2; perhaps TRBD1 as D (6 bases). The CDR3 runs to 13 residues. Germline V gene sequence: CDR1 MNHEY, CDR2 SMNVEV (reference sequence). Trimming removed 8 bases from V and 4 bases from J, with 14 bases in between.

This clonotype was detected many times. This rearrangement joins TRBV5-1 to TRBJ1-1, with D possibly TRBD1 on 5 matching bases. Trimming cost V 2 bases and J 0 bases, with 11 bases left between them. From germline, CDR1 is SGHRS and CDR2 YFSETQ. This CDR3 has 15 amino acids. CDR3 sequence reads: CASSLPDTLNTEAFF. In DNA, the CDR3 is TGCGCCAGCAGCTTACCGGACACCCTGAACACTGAAGCTTTCTTT. Complete variable domain (other parts from reference TRBV5-1 and TRBJ1-1): KAGVTQTPRYLIKTRGQQVTLSCSPISGHRSVSWYQQTPGQGLQFLFEYFSETQRNKGNFPGRFSGRQFSNSRSEMNVSTLELGDSALYLCASSLPDTLNTEAFFGQGTRLTVV.

This rearrangement joins TRBV4-1 to TRBJ1-2; D remains ambiguous. Per germline, CDR1 MGHRA and CDR2 YSYEKL. The CDR3 spans 15 residues. V gave up 1 base and J gave up 2 bases, with 11 bases separating them. The DNA of the CDR3 is TGCGCCAGCAGCCAAGTCCCGGAAACAAACTATGGCTACACCTTC. Its protein is CASSQVPETNYGYTF.

This clonotype showed up many times. The gene calls are TRBV20-1 and TRBJ2-1, with D uncertain. Looked up from germline, CDR1 is DFQATT and CDR2 is SNEGSKA (reference sequence). The CDR3 is 13 residues long. V lost 3 bases and J 1 base, leaving 7 bases between the germline ends. CDR3 loop: CSASKRSYNEQFF. CDR3 nucleotides: TGCAGTGCTAGTAAGCGTTCCTACAATGAGCAGTTCTTC.

In its sample, this clonotype was seen many times. The chain couples TRBV27 to TRBJ1-2, with 7 bases lining up with TRBD1. Germline trimming cut 5 bases from V and 4 bases from J; bases unmatched to any gene: 7. In germline, CDR1 is MNHEY, CDR2 SMNVEV (reference sequence). The length of the CDR3 is 14 residues. The CDR3 region has the DNA TGTGCCAGCAGTCAAAGGACAGGCCTCTATGGCTACACCTTC. Its protein product is CASSQRTGLYGYTF.

This clonotype occurred many times. This chain connects TRBV7-3 to TRBJ2-7, with 12 bases identical to TRBD1. Losses at the gene ends were 2 bases for V and 2 bases for J; bases not matched to a gene: 7. The CDR3 has 17 residues. CDR1 is SGHTA and CDR2 is FQGTGA in the germline V gene. The CDR3 loop is CASSLGTGGAETYEQYF. The CDR3 bases are TGTGCCAGCAGCTTAGGGACAGGGGGCGCGGAAACCTACGAGCAGTACTTC.

This clonotype was detected a few times. The rearrangement uses TRBV2 and TRBJ2-3; 16 nucleotides align to TRBD2. Unmatched junction bases numbered 6, after V lost 7 bases and J lost 5 bases. The V gene's germline CDR1 is SNHLY and CDR2 FYNNEI. The CDR3 is made up of 16 amino acids. The CDR3 DNA reads as TGTGCCAGCACCGGGACTAGCGGGGGGGCCCAAGATACGCAGTATTTT. Translated: CASTGTSGGAQDTQYF.

There are a few counts of this clonotype. The CDR3 sequence is CASSLVLGTSETQYF. Here the CDR3 DNA reads TGTGCCAGCAGCTTAGTATTGGGGACCTCAGAGACCCAGTACTTC. The gene calls are TRBV7-2 and TRBJ2-5, with D perhaps given as TRBD1 or TRBD2 (5 bases each). The germline V gene encodes CDR1 SGHTA and CDR2 FQGNSA. CDR3 length: 15 residues. Trimming removed 1 base from V and 4 bases from J, with 13 bases in between.

Only a few counts were recorded for this clonotype. The V gene is TRBV4-1, the J gene TRBJ2-7; 7 nucleotides match TRBD2. This CDR3 is built from 16 residues. V lost 2 bases, J lost 0 bases, and 7 bases stayed unmatched. Germline V gene sequence: CDR1 MGHRA, CDR2 YSYEKL. CDR3 amino acids: CASSQSPRGSSYEQYF. In DNA form, the CDR3 reads TGCGCCAGCAGCCAAAGTCCCCGCGGGAGCTCCTACGAGCAGTACTTC.

This clonotype was seen at least ten times. V and J are TRBV3-1 and TRBJ2-2; maybe TRBD1 (5 bases). This CDR3 spans 13 amino acids. The germline gives CDR1 LGHDT, CDR2 YNNKEL (reference sequence). With 5 bases removed from V and 5 bases from J, the gap between germline ends came to 9 bases. The CDR3 DNA is TGTGCCAGCAGCAACCAGGGAACCGGGGAGCTGTTTTTT. This codes for CASSNQGTGELFF.

The chain uses TRBV9 and TRBJ1-4; D is possibly TRBD1 (6 bases). The CDR3 is 14 amino acids. Per germline, CDR1 SGDLS and CDR2 YYNGEE. The V end lost 0 bases, the J end lost 6 bases, and 9 bases lay between the germline ends. This CDR3 is CASSVGAGDEKLFF. As DNA, the CDR3 is TGTGCCAGCAGCGTAGGGGCAGGGGATGAAAAACTGTTTTTT.